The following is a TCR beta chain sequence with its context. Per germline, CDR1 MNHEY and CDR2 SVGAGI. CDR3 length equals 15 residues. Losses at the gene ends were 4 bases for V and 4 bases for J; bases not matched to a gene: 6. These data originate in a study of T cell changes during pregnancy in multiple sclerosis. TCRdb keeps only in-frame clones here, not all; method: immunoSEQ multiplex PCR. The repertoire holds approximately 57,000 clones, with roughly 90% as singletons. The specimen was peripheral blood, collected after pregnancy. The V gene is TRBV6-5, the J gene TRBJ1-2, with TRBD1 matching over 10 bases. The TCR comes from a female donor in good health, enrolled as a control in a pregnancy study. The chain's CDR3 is CASSSGTGEAYGYTF. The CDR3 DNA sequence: TGTGCCAGCAGTTCCGGGACAGGGGAAGCCTATGGCTACACCTTC.